This is a list of T cell receptor beta chains from one sample in a study of cytomegalovirus exposure and HLA in healthy donors. The protocol was immunoSEQ multiplex PCR, while the TCRdb copy is restricted to in-frame clones and leaves out a portion. This table holds more than 90,000 clones, about 70% found once. The sequenced sample consisted of PBMCs. The receptors here all came from a woman between 25 and 40 years old in good health and CMV-seronegative. Both conserved end residues are part of each CDR3. Each record gives: V gene, clone size, J gene, D gene, CDR3 DNA, CDR3 protein. The D gene is left open where the match is weak. Clone size is not always given. Where it is, it says once, few, many or a class for expanded clones.

TRBV5-1,.,TRBJ1-1,.,TGCGCCAGCAGCTTGGATTGGGGGGACGAAGCTTTCTTT,CASSLDWGDEAFF
TRBV15,.,TRBJ1-5,.,TGTGCCACCAGCAGCTGGGGGGGTAGCAATCAGCCCCAGCATTTT,CATSSWGGSNQPQHF
TRBV4-2,.,TRBJ1-2,TRBD1,TGTGCCAGCAGCCAAGATAACAGGGGTGACTATGGCTACACCTTC,CASSQDNRGDYGYTF
TRBV18,.,TRBJ1-1,TRBD1,TGTGCCAGCCGGGACAGTTACACTGAAGCTTTCTTT,CASRDSYTEAFF
TRBV7-9,.,TRBJ1-1,.,TGTGCCAGCAGCTCGACCCGAGGTGCGGGGGTCATCAACATCTCCGGCGCTTTCTTT,CASSSTRGAGVINISGAFF
TRBV19,.,TRBJ2-4,.,TGTGCCAGTAGTTACCGACAGTCCTTAGCCAAAAACATTCAGTACTTC,CASSYRQSLAKNIQYF
TRBV27,.,TRBJ1-5,.,TGTGCCAGCAGTCCAGGGAGCAATCAGCCCCAGCATTTT,CASSPGSNQPQHF
TRBV10-3,few,TRBJ2-3,TRBD2,TGTGCCATCAGTCCGGGACTAGCGGGAGGGCAGACAGATACGCAGTATTTT,CAISPGLAGGQTDTQYF
TRBV10-1,.,TRBJ1-1,.,TGCGCCAGCAATCGGGATAGAAACACTGAAGCTTTCTTT,CASNRDRNTEAFF
TRBV7-2,.,TRBJ1-2,TRBD1,TGTGCCAGCAGCTTAGATCTCCAAGCTGGGACAGGGGGCGGCTACACCTTC,CASSLDLQAGTGGGYTF
TRBV29-1,.,TRBJ2-5,.,TGCAGCGTTGAAGAGGGGGCGAGGGAGACCCAGTACTTC,CSVEEGARETQYF
TRBV11-3,.,TRBJ1-1,.,TGTGCCAGCAGCCCGTATCCCGGTTCCGAAGCTTTCTTT,CASSPYPGSEAFF
TRBV7-8,.,TRBJ2-7,.,TGTGCCAGCAGCTTGTCCAACGAGCAGTACTTC,CASSLSNEQYF
TRBV6-5,.,TRBJ1-2,TRBD1,TGTGCCAGCAGTGGGAACAGGGGGCGGGAAGGCTACACCTTC,CASSGNRGREGYTF
TRBV7-9,.,TRBJ2-5,.,TGTGCCAGCAGCTCCGGCCAAGAGACCCAGTACTTC,CASSSGQETQYF
TRBV9,.,TRBJ2-2,.,TGTGCCAGCAGTGCGCGAGGGAACACCGGGGAGCTGTTTTTT,CASSARGNTGELFF
TRBV29-1,.,TRBJ1-2,.,TGCAGCGTTGAAGTGGGAGGGCGAAACTATGGCTACACCTTC,CSVEVGGRNYGYTF
TRBV2,.,TRBJ1-1,.,TGTGCCAGCAGTGCCGGGGTGACTGAAGCTTTCTTT,CASSAGVTEAFF
TRBV4-2,.,TRBJ2-5,.,TGTGCCAGCAGCCCCCAGGGGGAGACCCAGTACTTC,CASSPQGETQYF
TRBV6-1,.,TRBJ1-1,.,TGTGCCAGCAGGGCCTTTATGGAGGGCACTGAAGCTTTCTTT,CASRAFMEGTEAFF
TRBV7-7,.,TRBJ2-2,.,TGTGCTAGCAGACCCCTAGGGAACACCGGGGAGCTGTTTTTT,CASRPLGNTGELFF
TRBV5-8,few,TRBJ1-1,.,TGTGCCAGCAGCTTGGACAGTCTGAACACTGAAGCTTTCTTT,CASSLDSLNTEAFF
TRBV5-1,.,TRBJ1-5,.,TGCGCCAGCAGCAGGAAAGGGGCCCCGGGCGAGCCCCAGCATTTT,CASSRKGAPGEPQHF
TRBV7-2,.,TRBJ2-1,TRBD2,TGTGCCAGCAGCTGGGGACTAGCGGGAAAGGCTGGACATGAGCAGTTCTTC,CASSWGLAGKAGHEQFF
TRBV2,.,TRBJ1-1,TRBD1,TGTGCCAGCAGTAATGACAGGGGCGCTGGTCATGAAGCTTTCTTT,CASSNDRGAGHEAFF
TRBV7-9,once,TRBJ1-2,TRBD1,TGTGCCAGCAGCATAGGGGTTTCAGGGACAGACTATGGCTACACCTTC,CASSIGVSGTDYGYTF
TRBV6-6,.,TRBJ2-3,TRBD2,TGTGCCAGCTCTAGCGGGGGGCCAGATACGCAGTATTTT,CASSSGGPDTQYF